A single sample is the source of the 18 T cell receptor beta chains below, sequenced in a study of PD-1 blockade in classical Hodgkin lymphoma. Using immunoSEQ multiplex PCR, the repertoire was profiled, and TCRdb retains in-frame clones only, with some absent. This table holds some 9,000 clones, more than 85% found once. Documented time point: newly diagnosed, previously untreated cHL patient sample. CD8+ T cell isolation from thawed PBMCs was performed by magnetic negative selection. Sequenced: CD8+ T cells from blood. The receptor source for this set is a human donor with classical Hodgkin lymphoma.

V gene TRBV7-2 combines with J gene TRBJ2-3; a weak D match, TRBD1 (6 bases). The CDR3 runs 17 residues. Looked up from germline, CDR1 is SGHTA and CDR2 is FQGNSA. Trimming removed 5 bases at V and 2 bases at J, with 20 bases between. CDR3 sequence: CASSRGPGATYTDTQYF. The DNA of the CDR3 is TGTGCCAGCAGCAGAGGGCCAGGGGCCACGTACACAGATACGCAGTATTTT.

The V gene is TRBV23-1, the J gene TRBJ2-7; 10 positions agree with TRBD1. Being an ORF, TRBV23-1 has a function that is uncertain. J was trimmed by 3 bases and V by 4 bases; bases with no gene match: 12. The length of the CDR3 is 17 residues. CDR3 sequence reads: CASSRERGTGDIYEQYF. In DNA form, the CDR3 reads TGCGCCAGCAGTCGTGAGAGAGGGACAGGGGACATCTACGAGCAGTACTTC.

This rearrangement joins TRBV7-2 to TRBJ2-1; the D gene is possibly TRBD2 (5 bases). The CDR3 runs 12 residues. The germline V gene encodes CDR1 SGHTA and CDR2 FQGNSA. V was cut by 3 bases and J by 6 bases, with 6 bases left in between. DNA of the CDR3: TGTGCCAGCAGCTTGACTATCAATGAGCAGTTCTTC. Translation gives CASSLTINEQFF.

A remark on this clone: Mismatch with germline at one junction end may stem from a read error. The V and J genes are TRBV11-2 and TRBJ1-2; D is uncertain. The CDR3 spans 15 residues. CDR1 SGHAT and CDR2 FQNNGV come from the germline V gene. CDR3 DNA: TGTGCCAGCAGTTTAGGAACGGTATATAACTATGGCTACACCTTC. Translating gives CASSLGTVYNYGYTF.

The genes are TRBV15 and TRBJ2-1, with D possibly being TRBD2 (6 bases). Looked up from germline, CDR1 is LNHNV and CDR2 is YYDKDF (reference sequence). Trimming cost V 4 bases and J 11 bases, with 15 bases left between them. This CDR3 has 13 amino acids. CDR3 amino acids: CATSIREVTQQFF. DNA of the CDR3: TGTGCCACCAGCATCAGGGAGGTCACCCAGCAGTTCTTC.

V is TRBV7-8 and J is TRBJ1-5; D remains unclear. Trimming took 1 base from V and 6 from J, leaving 13 bases between them. CDR1 and CDR2 (germline): SGHVS, FQNEAQ. CDR3 size: 15 residues. The CDR3 loop is CASSLGALLRQPQHF. CDR3 DNA sequence: TGTGCCAGCAGCTTAGGAGCTCTGTTACGTCAGCCCCAGCATTTT. Supplemented by reference TRBV7-8 and TRBJ1-5, the full variable domain reads GAGVSQSPRYKVAKRGQDVALRCDPISGHVSLFWYQQALGQGPEFLTYFQNEAQLDKSGLPSDRFFAERPEGSVSTLKIQRTQQEDSAVYLCASSLGALLRQPQHFGDGTRLSIL.

This sequence joins TRBV28 and TRBJ2-1; perhaps TRBD2 as D (6 bases). Trimming stripped 5 bases from V and 3 bases from J, with 14 bases between. The CDR3 has 15 amino acids. In germline, CDR1 is MDHEN, CDR2 SYDVKM. The CDR3, as DNA: TGTGCCAGCAGTATCGGGAGAATCAGCTACAATGAGCAGTTCTTC. Its protein is CASSIGRISYNEQFF. Complete variable domain (other parts from reference TRBV28 and TRBJ2-1): DVKVTQSSRYLVKRTGEKVFLECVQDMDHENMFWYRQDPGLGLRLIYFSYDVKMKEKGDIPEGYSVSREKKERFSLILESASTNQTSMYLCASSIGRISYNEQFFGPGTRLTVL.

The rearrangement joins TRBV27 to TRBJ2-1; unclear D gene. CDR3 length equals 14 residues. In germline, CDR1 is MNHEY, CDR2 SMNVEV (reference sequence). V was cut by 7 bases and J by 4 bases, with 14 bases left in between. CDR3 in amino acids: CASTLSLGYNEQFF. The CDR3 DNA is TGTGCCAGCACCTTATCTTTAGGTTACAATGAGCAGTTCTTC.

This clone was recorded once. J is TRBJ2-7 and V is TRBV5-1, with 10 bases identical to TRBD1. Germline trimming cut 3 bases from V and 4 bases from J; bases unmatched to any gene: 4. The germline V gene encodes CDR1 SGHRS and CDR2 YFSETQ. The CDR3 sequence is 14 residues long. CDR3 sequence (DNA): TGCGCCAGCAGCTCGACAGGGGGCGGTTACGAGCAGTACTTC. This gives the protein CASSSTGGGYEQYF.

The chain carries TRBV7-8 and TRBJ2-1; D is uncertain. Trimming stripped 0 bases from V and 8 bases from J, with 5 bases between. Germline CDR1 is SGHVS and CDR2 is FQNEAQ. The CDR3 runs 12 residues. The CDR3 sequence: CASSLAHYEQFF. The DNA for the CDR3 is TGTGCCAGCAGCTTAGCCCACTATGAGCAGTTCTTC. The variable domain in full, completed from reference TRBV7-8 and TRBJ2-1, reads GAGVSQSPRYKVAKRGQDVALRCDPISGHVSLFWYQQALGQGPEFLTYFQNEAQLDKSGLPSDRFFAERPEGSVSTLKIQRTQQEDSAVYLCASSLAHYEQFFGPGTRLTVL.

The sample holds a few counts of this clone. Other DNA sequences from this sample encode an identical CDR3 as well. In nucleotides, the CDR3 is TGTGCCAGTAGTATCGACAGGGCGGTAAATACTGAAGCTTTCTTT. Protein: CASSIDRAVNTEAFF. This chain uses TRBV19 with TRBJ1-1, with 7 bases identical to TRBD1. J gave up 5 bases and V 3 bases, and 9 bases lay outside the gene matches. CDR1 is LNHDA, CDR2 SQIVND, per germline (reference sequence). The CDR3 consists of 15 residues.

The chain uses TRBV30 and TRBJ1-1, with D unclear. Trimming took 4 bases from V and 6 from J, leaving 12 bases between them. Germline loops: CDR1 GTSNPN, CDR2 SVGIG (reference sequence). CDR3 size: 12 residues. CDR3 in amino acids: CAWISTVAEAFF. In DNA, the CDR3 is TGTGCCTGGATTTCTACAGTTGCTGAAGCTTTCTTT.

The chain carries TRBV7-2 and TRBJ2-1, with D possibly matching TRBD2 (6 bases). Trimming stripped 1 base from V and 4 bases from J, with 11 bases between. The CDR3 totals 15 residues. CDR1 SGHTA and CDR2 FQGNSA come from the germline V gene. CDR3 nucleotides: TGTGCCAGCAGCTTAGATGGCGGGGATTACAATGAGCAGTTCTTC. Protein product: CASSLDGGDYNEQFF.

The rearrangement uses TRBV12-5 and TRBJ2-2, with D perhaps assigned TRBD1 or TRBD2 (6 bases each). Trimming took off 0 bases at V and 2 bases at J, with 13 bases between the two ends. The germline V gene encodes CDR1 LGHNT and CDR2 FRNRAP. The CDR3 length is 17 residues. The DNA for the CDR3 is TGTGCTAGTGGTTTGGTAGAGGTGGGGGGCAACACCGGGGAGCTGTTTTTT. It encodes CASGLVEVGGNTGELFF.

The J gene is TRBJ1-6, the V gene TRBV7-9; no firm D call. The CDR3 contains 17 residues. Per the germline V gene, CDR1 is SEHNR and CDR2 is FQNEAQ (reference sequence). Trimming removed 1 base at V and 8 bases at J, with 18 bases between. CDR3 sequence: CASSLDYTGLGDSPLHF. The CDR3 DNA is TGTGCCAGCAGCTTAGACTATACGGGCCTCGGGGATTCACCCCTCCACTTT.

The genes are TRBV6-8 and TRBJ1-2; TRBD1 is a possible D gene (6 bases). Germline V gene sequence: CDR1 MNHGY, CDR2 SAAAGT. The length of the CDR3 is 14 residues. V was clipped by 0 bases and J by 5 bases, with 10 bases between them. The CDR3 DNA reads as TGTGCCAGCAGTTACTCGAGCAGGGGTTATGGCTACACCTTC. It yields the protein CASSYSSRGYGYTF.

This clone has more than one count but fewer than ten. The chain is built from TRBV10-1 and TRBJ2-1, with TRBD2 as a possible D gene (6 bases). The ends were cut back, 2 bases at V and 8 bases at J, with 16 bases in the middle. There are 15 residues in the CDR3. Germline-derived CDR1 and CDR2 are WNHNN and SYGVQD (reference sequence). CDR3 nucleotides: TGCGCCAGCAGTGAGGTTCCAGCGGGCCGGGATGAGCAGTTCTTC. Encoded protein: CASSEVPAGRDEQFF.

The chain couples TRBV5-1 to TRBJ1-1; possible D gene TRBD1, 5 bases. V was shortened by 1 base and J by 5 bases, with 12 bases between the two germline ends. Germline values: CDR1 SGHRS, CDR2 YFSETQ. This CDR3 has 14 residues. In DNA, the CDR3 is TGCGCCAGCAGCTTGACAGGTGGGATGACTGAAGCTTTCTTT. It encodes CASSLTGGMTEAFF.